These 14 T cell receptor beta chains were sequenced from one sample in a study of blood T cell repertoires in COVID-19. The table came from immunoSEQ multiplex PCR; TCRdb's copy has only in-frame clones and leaves some out. The repertoire holds 300,000 or so clones, with 86% as singletons. Sample: PBMCs or T cells enriched from blood (not recorded which). The source is a woman in her 40s with acute COVID-19.

This clone occurred once. The V call is TRBV5-4, the J call TRBJ2-2, with TRBD2 matching 9 bases. There are 16 residues in the CDR3. V lost 3 bases and J lost 0; bases outside the gene matches: 3. Per the germline V gene, CDR1 is SGHNT and CDR2 is YYREEE (reference sequence). The CDR3 DNA is TGTGCCAGCAGCTACGGACTAGCGACGAACACCGGGGAGCTGTTTTTT. This codes for CASSYGLATNTGELFF.

The rearrangement joins TRBV7-2 to TRBJ1-2; a possible D gene is TRBD1 (6 bases). The CDR3 is 15 residues long. Germline-derived CDR1 and CDR2 are SGHTA and FQGNSA. Trimming removed 1 base at V and 4 bases at J, with 13 bases between. The CDR3 DNA reads as TGTGCCAGCAGCTTAGGCGCAGGGGAGAGCTATGGCTACACCTTC. The encoded protein is CASSLGAGESYGYTF.

The V and J genes are TRBV7-2 and TRBJ2-5; D remains ambiguous. The CDR3 is 11 amino acids. With 2 bases removed from V and 9 bases from J, the gap between germline ends came to 7 bases. Looked up from germline, CDR1 is SGHTA and CDR2 is FQGNSA. DNA for the CDR3: TGTGCCAGCAGCTTATCCGGTCCCCAGTACTTC. Encoded protein: CASSLSGPQYF.

Here the CDR3 reads CSVEDRTRYSGRATDTQYF. Here the CDR3 DNA reads TGCAGCGTTGAAGATCGTACCAGATATAGCGGGAGGGCCACAGATACGCAGTATTTT. This chain joins TRBV29-1 and TRBJ2-3, with TRBD2 matching 11 bases. The junction had 13 bases not matched to a gene; V was cut back by 0 bases and J by 2 bases. CDR1 SQVTM and CDR2 ANQGSEA come from the germline V gene. The CDR3 runs 19 residues.

This chain joins TRBV5-4 and TRBJ1-3, with no clear D. V was shortened by 3 bases and J by 3 bases, with 16 bases between the two germline ends. The germline CDR1 and CDR2 sequences are SGHNT and YYREEE (reference sequence). The CDR3 sequence is 16 residues long. The CDR3 here is CASSSKTPHYGNTIYF. The CDR3 DNA is TGTGCCAGCAGCTCTAAGACACCACATTATGGAAACACCATATATTTT.

The rearrangement links TRBV9 to TRBJ2-1; the match to TRBD2 covers 7 bases. Looked up from germline, CDR1 is SGDLS and CDR2 is YYNGEE. The CDR3 is made up of 15 amino acids. Unmatched junction bases numbered 4, after V lost 2 bases and J lost 2 bases. The CDR3 DNA reads as TGTGCCAGCAGCGTTGTCGGGGGGACCTACAATGAGCAGTTCTTC. Protein product: CASSVVGGTYNEQFF.

This chain uses TRBV10-3 with TRBJ1-2; TRBD1 is a possible D gene (6 bases). Between the trimmed V and J ends, which lost 2 bases and 5 bases, there was a span of 6 bases. The CDR3 sequence is 12 residues long. CDR1 is ENHRY, CDR2 SYGVKD, per germline. The CDR3 DNA sequence: TGTGCCATCAGTGAGCAGGGGTATGGCTACACCTTC. It is translated as CAISEQGYGYTF.

The chain employs TRBV27 and TRBJ1-6, with TRBD1 identical over 10 bases. Looked up from germline, CDR1 is MNHEY and CDR2 is SMNVEV (reference sequence). CDR3 length: 15 amino acids. The V gene end was trimmed by 5 bases and the J gene end by 7 bases; junction bases not matched to a gene: 5. The CDR3 protein is CASSPLDRGNSPLHF. CDR3 in DNA: TGTGCCAGCAGTCCATTGGACAGGGGGAATTCACCCCTCCACTTT.

The gene calls are TRBV5-5 and TRBJ2-7, with 9 bases identical to TRBD1. CDR3 length: 19 amino acids. The germline CDR1 and CDR2 sequences are SGHKS and YYEKEE (reference sequence). With V trimmed by 4 bases and J by 1 base, 18 bases remained unmatched. The CDR3 coding sequence is TGTGCCAGCAGCAGGCCCGGAGGACAGGGGCTTAGTAGTTCCTACGAGCAGTACTTC. Its protein is CASSRPGGQGLSSSYEQYF.

With regard to this clone: At the DNA level, this CDR3 is encoded by other sequences in the same sample as well. The chain recombines TRBV15 with TRBJ1-2; no firm D call. In germline, CDR1 is LNHNV, CDR2 YYDKDF (reference sequence). There are 13 residues in the CDR3. V gave up 1 base and J gave up 4 bases, with 7 bases separating them. This CDR3 reads CATSRGGGYGYTF. CDR3 coding DNA: TGTGCCACCAGCAGAGGGGGAGGCTATGGCTACACCTTC.

The chain has TRBV2 and TRBJ2-5; 11 bases map to TRBD2. Unmatched junction bases numbered 3, after V lost 10 bases and J lost 2 bases. Germline CDR1 SNHLY, CDR2 FYNNEI. The CDR3 covers 13 residues. CDR3 DNA sequence: TGTGCCAAGGGACTAGCGGCTCAAGAGACCCAGTACTTC. Translation gives CAKGLAAQETQYF.

The V and J genes are TRBV7-8 and TRBJ1-2, with 9 bases lining up with TRBD1. The CDR3 spans 13 residues. The germline CDR1 and CDR2 sequences are SGHVS and FQNEAQ. The V gene end was trimmed by 5 bases and the J gene end by 8 bases; junction bases not matched to a gene: 6. The CDR3 DNA follows: TGTGCCAGCAGCCCTAGGACAGGGGACGGCTACACCTTC. This codes for CASSPRTGDGYTF. The whole variable domain, remainder taken from reference TRBV7-8 and TRBJ1-2, is GAGVSQSPRYKVAKRGQDVALRCDPISGHVSLFWYQQALGQGPEFLTYFQNEAQLDKSGLPSDRFFAERPEGSVSTLKIQRTQQEDSAVYLCASSPRTGDGYTFGSGTRLTVV.

The chain's CDR3 is CASSLGQGKGNTIYF. The DNA of the CDR3 is TGTGCCAGCAGCTTGGGGCAGGGAAAAGGAAACACCATATATTTT. The chain employs TRBV5-4 and TRBJ1-3, with D perhaps TRBD1 (5 bases). The V gene's germline CDR1 is SGHNT and CDR2 YYREEE (reference sequence). The V and J ends lost 0 bases and 4 bases respectively, with 11 bases between them. The CDR3 runs 15 residues.

This chain uses TRBV3-1 (or the pseudogene TRBV3-2) with TRBJ2-2; possible D gene TRBD2, 6 bases. Germline loops: CDR1 LGHDT, CDR2 YNNKEL (reference sequence). V was clipped by 8 bases and J by 6 bases, with 10 bases between them. This CDR3 is built from 12 residues. The CDR3 nucleotides read TGTGCCAGCTGGAGGGGCCCCGGGGAGCTGTTTTTT. It codes for CASWRGPGELFF.